The rows below give T cell receptor beta chains drawn from one sample of a study of blood T cell repertoires in COVID-19. The data were produced by immunoSEQ multiplex PCR, yet TCRdb's version contains in-frame clones alone and is incomplete. The repertoire includes under 250,000 clones, 92% of them detected once, and approximately 1.2% sits in the top ten. Sequenced sample: peripheral blood. The source is a man under 40 with acute or convalescent COVID-19. Both conserved end residues are part of each CDR3. Each record gives: V gene, clone size, J gene, CDR3 protein. Clone sizes are given selectively: once, few, many, or a class where the clone is expanded.

TRBV28	-	TRBJ2-5	CASKKNGRGLAQETQYF
TRBV9	-	TRBJ2-7	CASSLKDRAYEKQYF
TRBV30	-	TRBJ2-1	CAWRGLTEQFF
TRBV7-9	-	TRBJ2-2	CASSPDRASGELFF
TRBV5-1	-	TRBJ1-2	CASSFEQGAKGYTF
TRBV7-6	-	TRBJ1-6	CASSPLVGARENSPLHF
TRBV30	-	TRBJ2-5	CAWSFRRETQYF
TRBV30	-	TRBJ1-1	CAWSLNMNTEAFF
TRBV6-5	-	TRBJ2-7	CASSRTSGLSYEQYF
TRBV6-2/TRBV6-3	-	TRBJ2-3	CASSYLRITDTQYF
TRBV28	-	TRBJ1-3	CASRLNRGWGNTIYF
TRBV28	-	TRBJ2-1	CASGGDSRYNEQFF
TRBV5-1	-	TRBJ2-7	CASSLDGQGHREQYF
TRBV15	-	TRBJ1-4	CATSRGSGRNEKLFF
TRBV15	-	TRBJ2-2	CATSVHRGAGELFF
TRBV4-1	-	TRBJ2-3	CASSQATGIYTQYF
TRBV3-1/TRBV3-2	once	TRBJ1-1	CASSQALYTEAFF